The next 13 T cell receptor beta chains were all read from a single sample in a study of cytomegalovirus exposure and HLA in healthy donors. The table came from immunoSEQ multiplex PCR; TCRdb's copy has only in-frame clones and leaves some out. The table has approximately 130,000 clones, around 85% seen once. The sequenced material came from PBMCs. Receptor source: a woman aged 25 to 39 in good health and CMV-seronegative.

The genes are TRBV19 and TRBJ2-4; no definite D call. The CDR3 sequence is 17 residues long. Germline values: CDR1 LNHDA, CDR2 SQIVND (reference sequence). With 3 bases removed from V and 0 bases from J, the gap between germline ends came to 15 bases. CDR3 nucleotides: TGTGCCAGTAGTATCCCACAGCTGGCCCTAGCCAAAAACATTCAGTACTTC. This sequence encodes CASSIPQLALAKNIQYF.

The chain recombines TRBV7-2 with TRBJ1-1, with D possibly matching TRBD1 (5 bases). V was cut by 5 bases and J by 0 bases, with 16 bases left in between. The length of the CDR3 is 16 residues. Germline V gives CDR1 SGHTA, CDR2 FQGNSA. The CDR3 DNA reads TGTGCCAGCAGCCCTTTAGGGGTAGGAATGAACACTGAAGCTTTCTTT. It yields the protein CASSPLGVGMNTEAFF.

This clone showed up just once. For the CDR3, the DNA is TGTGCCAGCAGTTACTCGGAGAACAGGGGCGTGGGGCCCCAGCATTTT. Translated, it gives CASSYSENRGVGPQHF. This sequence joins TRBV6-5 and TRBJ1-5, with 7 bases lining up with TRBD1. With V trimmed by 0 bases and J by 9 bases, 11 bases remained unmatched. CDR3 size: 16 residues. CDR1 is MNHEY, CDR2 SVGAGI, per germline.

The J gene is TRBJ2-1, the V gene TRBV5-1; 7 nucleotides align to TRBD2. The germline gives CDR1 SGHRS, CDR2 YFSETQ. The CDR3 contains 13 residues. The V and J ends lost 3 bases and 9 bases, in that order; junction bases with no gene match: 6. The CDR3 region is CASSSGLVSEQFF. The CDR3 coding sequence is TGCGCCAGCAGCTCCGGACTAGTAAGTGAGCAGTTCTTC.

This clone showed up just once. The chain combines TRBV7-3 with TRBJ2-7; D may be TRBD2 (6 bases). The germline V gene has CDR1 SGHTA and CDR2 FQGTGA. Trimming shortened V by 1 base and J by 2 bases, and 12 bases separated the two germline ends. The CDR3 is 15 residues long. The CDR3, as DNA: TGTGCCAGCAGCTTAAATGGCGGGGCCGCCTACGAGCAGTACTTC. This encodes CASSLNGGAAYEQYF.

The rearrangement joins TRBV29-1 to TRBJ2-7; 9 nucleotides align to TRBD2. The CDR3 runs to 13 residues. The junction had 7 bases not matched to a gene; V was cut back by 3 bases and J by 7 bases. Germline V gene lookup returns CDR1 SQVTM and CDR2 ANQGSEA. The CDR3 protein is CSVDGRAGGEQYF. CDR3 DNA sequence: TGCAGCGTTGATGGCAGGGCGGGGGGGGAGCAGTACTTC.

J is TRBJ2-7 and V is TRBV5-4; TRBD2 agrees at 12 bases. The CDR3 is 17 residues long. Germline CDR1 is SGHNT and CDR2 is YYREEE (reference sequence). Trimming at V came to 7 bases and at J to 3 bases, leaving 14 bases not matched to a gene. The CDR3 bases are TGTGCCAGCGCCCCTGGCGCTAGCGGGGGGGCCGGCTACGAGCAGTACTTC. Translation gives CASAPGASGGAGYEQYF.

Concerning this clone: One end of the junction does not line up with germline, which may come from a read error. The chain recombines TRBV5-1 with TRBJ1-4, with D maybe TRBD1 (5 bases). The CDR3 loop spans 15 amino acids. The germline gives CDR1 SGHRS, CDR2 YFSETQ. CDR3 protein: CASTLQPGVNEKLFF. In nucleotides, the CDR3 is TGCGCCAGCACCTTGCAGCCGGGGGTGAATGAAAAACTGTTTTTT.

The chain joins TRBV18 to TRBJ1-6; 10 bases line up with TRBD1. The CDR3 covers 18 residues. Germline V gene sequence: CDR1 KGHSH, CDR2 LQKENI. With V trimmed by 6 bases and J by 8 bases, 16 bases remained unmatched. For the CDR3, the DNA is TGTGCCAGCTCCCCGGGACAGGGGATGTCATCGGGGGATTCACCCCTCCACTTT. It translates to CASSPGQGMSSGDSPLHF.

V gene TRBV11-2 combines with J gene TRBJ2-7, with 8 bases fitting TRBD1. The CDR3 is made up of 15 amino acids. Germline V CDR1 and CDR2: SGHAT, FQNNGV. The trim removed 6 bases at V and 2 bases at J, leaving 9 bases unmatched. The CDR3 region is CASRRTGGVPYEQYF. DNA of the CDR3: TGTGCCAGCAGACGAACAGGGGGTGTTCCCTACGAGCAGTACTTC.

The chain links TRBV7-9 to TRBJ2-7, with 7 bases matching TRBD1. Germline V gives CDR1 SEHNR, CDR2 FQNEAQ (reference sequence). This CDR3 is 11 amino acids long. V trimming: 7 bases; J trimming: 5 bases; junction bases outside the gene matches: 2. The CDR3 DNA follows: TGTGCCAGCAACAGGGGCGACGAGCAGTACTTC. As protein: CASNRGDEQYF.

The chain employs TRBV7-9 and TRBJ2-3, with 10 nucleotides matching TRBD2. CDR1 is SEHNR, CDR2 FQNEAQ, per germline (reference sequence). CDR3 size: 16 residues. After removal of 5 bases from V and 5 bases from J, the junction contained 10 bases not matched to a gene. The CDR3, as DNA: TGTGCCAGCAGCGGGCGGCTAGCGGGGGCCAGAGATACGCAGTATTTT. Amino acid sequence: CASSGRLAGARDTQYF.

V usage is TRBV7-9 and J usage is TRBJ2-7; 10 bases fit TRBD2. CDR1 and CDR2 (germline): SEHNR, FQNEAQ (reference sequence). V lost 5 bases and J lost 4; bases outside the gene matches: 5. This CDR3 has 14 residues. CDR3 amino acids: CASSPPSGGYEQYF. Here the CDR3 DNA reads TGTGCCAGCAGCCCCCCTAGCGGGGGTTACGAGCAGTACTTC.